The text below deals with one T cell receptor (beta chain). These data are taken from a study of control samples from healthy donors and cancer patients. Sequencing was performed with immunoSEQ multiplex PCR; in TCRdb, only in-frame clones are kept and a portion is missing. The data contain under 150,000 clones, about nine tenths of them seen just once; the ten biggest clones take up over 9%. The germline V gene has CDR1 MDHEN and CDR2 SYDVKM. The CDR3 loop spans 12 amino acids. The V end lost 7 bases, the J end lost 5 bases, and 10 bases lay between the germline ends. The sequencing input was blood. The rearrangement links TRBV28 to TRBJ2-3; no clear D gene. This receptor was taken from a man aged 30 to 45 in good health. The CDR3 coding sequence is TGTGCCAGCACCACTCTGGGAGATACGCAGTATTTT. This translates into CASTTLGDTQYF.